These 28 T cell receptor beta chains originate from one sample sequenced in a study of lymphopenia after photon versus proton radiotherapy. Repertoires were generated with immunoSEQ multiplex PCR, while TCRdb's copy carries only in-frame clones and drops some. The sample carries 150,000 to 200,000 clones, 70% to 90% recorded once. Sequencing used peripheral blood, obtained from a patient treated with photon-based radiotherapy. The receptor source for this set is a man aged 50-59 years with gastric cancer.

This chain joins TRBV5-8 and TRBJ2-7; the match to TRBD2 covers 10 bases. The CDR3 runs 15 residues. Trimming took 4 bases from V and 9 from J; bases not matched to a gene: 13. Germline values: CDR1 SGHTS, CDR2 YDEGEE. In DNA, the CDR3 is TGTGCCAGCAGCCTTCGGACTAGCGGAGACTGGGGGCAGTACTTC. Amino acid sequence: CASSLRTSGDWGQYF.

The gene calls are TRBV18 and TRBJ1-2; 9 nucleotides match TRBD1. This CDR3 has 17 amino acids. Per germline, CDR1 KGHSH and CDR2 LQKENI. V dropped 3 bases and J dropped 8; count of bases not matched to a gene: 16. The CDR3 DNA follows: TGTGCCAGCTCACCCCCCGGATGGGGGACAGGGAGAGGCGGCTACACCTTC. It translates to CASSPPGWGTGRGGYTF.

The V call is TRBV18, the J call TRBJ2-2, with D possibly TRBD1 on 5 matching bases. The germline V and J ends were trimmed by 1 base and 5 bases, with 11 bases remaining between them. Germline V lookup: CDR1 KGHSH, CDR2 LQKENI. The CDR3 consists of 15 residues. The CDR3 here is CASSPLSGLTGELFF. CDR3 bases: TGTGCCAGCTCACCACTATCAGGGTTGACCGGGGAGCTGTTTTTT.

In this sample, this clone turned up once. The chain combines TRBV5-8 with TRBJ1-5, with a possible D match to TRBD1 (5 bases). This CDR3 comprises 17 residues. The germline V and J ends were trimmed by 2 bases and 1 base, with 16 bases remaining between them. Germline V lookup: CDR1 SGHTS, CDR2 YDEGEE. In nucleotides, the CDR3 is TGTGCCAGCAGCTTCGGGGAGGGGTCTTGGAGCAATCAGCCCCAGCATTTT. Its translation: CASSFGEGSWSNQPQHF. The variable domain in full, with the rest retrieved from reference TRBV5-8 and TRBJ1-5, is EAGVTQSPTHLIKTRGQQATLRCSPISGHTSVYWYQQALGLGLQFLLWYDEGEERNRGNFPPRFSGRQFPNYSSELNVNALELEDSALYLCASSFGEGSWSNQPQHFGDGTRLSIL.

CDR3 coding DNA: TGTGCCAGCAGTGAGGGCAGGGGGCGGCCAATGAACACTGAAGCTTTCTTT. As protein: CASSEGRGRPMNTEAFF. The gene calls are TRBV6-1 and TRBJ1-1; 8 nucleotides line up with TRBD1. The CDR3 length is 17 residues. The germline V gene has CDR1 MNHNS and CDR2 SASEGT. With 3 bases clipped from V and 0 bases from J, the junction kept 9 bases outside the gene matches.

V and J are TRBV11-1 and TRBJ1-1, with D perhaps TRBD1 (5 bases). Germline CDR1 reads SGHAT; CDR2 reads FQDESV (reference sequence). The CDR3 contains 14 residues. The germline V and J ends were trimmed by 2 bases and 1 base, with 8 bases remaining between them. CDR3 bases: TGTGCCAGCAGCTTACAGGGTGCGAACACTGAAGCTTTCTTT. It translates to CASSLQGANTEAFF.

V and J are TRBV27 and TRBJ2-7, with 14 bases fitting TRBD2. Germline V CDR1 and CDR2: MNHEY, SMNVEV (reference sequence). The CDR3 contains 17 residues. V was pared by 4 bases and J by 0 bases, with 5 bases of the junction left unmatched. In DNA, the CDR3 is TGTGCCAGCAGTTGGAGAGGGACTAGCGGGAGCTCCTACGAGCAGTACTTC. Protein product: CASSWRGTSGSSYEQYF.

This chain joins TRBV28 and TRBJ1-2, with 8 positions matching TRBD1. The CDR3 sequence is 12 residues long. Trimming took 7 bases from V and 8 from J; bases not matched to a gene: 6. Germline V gives CDR1 MDHEN, CDR2 SYDVKM. This chain's CDR3 is CASITGGGGYTF. CDR3 sequence (DNA): TGTGCCAGCATCACAGGGGGAGGCGGCTACACCTTC.

The rearrangement joins TRBV28 to TRBJ2-7; 10 bases match TRBD1. The CDR3 loop spans 13 amino acids. With V trimmed by 6 bases and J by 4 bases, 3 bases remained unmatched. CDR1 and CDR2 from the germline V gene are MDHEN and SYDVKM. The CDR3 DNA is TGTGCCAGCAGGGGACAGGGGCATTACGAGCAGTACTTC. It codes for CASRGQGHYEQYF.

This clone was seen once. The rearrangement uses TRBV4-2 and TRBJ2-6; D is perhaps TRBD1 (5 bases). Germline CDR1 and CDR2: LGHNA and YNFKEQ. The CDR3 has 18 residues. V shed 4 bases and J shed 0 bases, with 16 bases lying between them. For the CDR3, the DNA is TGTGCCAGCAGCCCCACGACAGCCACCTTCTCTGGGGCCAACGTCCTGACTTTC. Translation: CASSPTTATFSGANVLTF.

This clone was seen a single time. V usage is TRBV23-1 and J usage is TRBJ1-5, with D maybe TRBD1 (5 bases). TRBV23-1 qualifies as an ORF whose function is uncertain. CDR3 size: 17 residues. V was pared by 6 bases and J by 2 bases, with 20 bases between. CDR3 in DNA: TGCGCCAGCAGACCTGGACGAGGCAGGGACGGCAATCAGCCCCAGCATTTT. Residues: CASRPGRGRDGNQPQHF.

The chain has TRBV27 and TRBJ2-7; D may be TRBD1 or TRBD2 (5 bases each). Trimming left V 2 bases short and J 2 bases short, with 10 bases between. The length of the CDR3 is 14 residues. Germline loops: CDR1 MNHEY, CDR2 SMNVEV (reference sequence). The CDR3 loop is CASSLAGDAYEQYF. CDR3 DNA sequence: TGTGCCAGCAGTTTAGCCGGGGACGCCTACGAGCAGTACTTC.

The rearrangement links TRBV4-2 to TRBJ1-1; unclear D gene. V was cut by 5 bases and J by 1 base, with 8 bases left in between. The CDR3 is made up of 13 amino acids. Germline CDR1 LGHNA, CDR2 YNFKEQ. The chain's CDR3 is CASSLAGNTEAFF. In DNA, the CDR3 is TGTGCCAGCAGCTTAGCAGGGAACACTGAAGCTTTCTTT.

The chain recombines TRBV30 with TRBJ2-1, with 10 bases fitting TRBD2. V lost 4 bases, J lost 0 bases, and 6 bases stayed unmatched. The germline V gene has CDR1 GTSNPN and CDR2 SVGIG (reference sequence). The CDR3 covers 16 residues. The CDR3 protein is CAWTPLAGISYNEQFF. CDR3 bases: TGTGCCTGGACCCCACTAGCGGGGATCTCCTACAATGAGCAGTTCTTC.

The chain recombines TRBV5-1 with TRBJ2-5, with TRBD1 matching 8 bases. The germline V gene encodes CDR1 SGHRS and CDR2 YFSETQ. V trimming: 0 bases; J trimming: 5 bases; junction bases outside the gene matches: 9. The CDR3 runs to 16 residues. CDR3 sequence reads: CASSLAWQGAGETQYF. The CDR3 bases are TGCGCCAGCAGCTTGGCCTGGCAGGGGGCAGGGGAGACCCAGTACTTC.

V is TRBV25-1 and J is TRBJ2-2, with D maybe TRBD1 (5 bases). The CDR3 is 14 residues long. Trimming pared 5 bases from V and 6 bases from J, leaving 13 bases between. CDR1 is MGHDK and CDR2 is SYGVNS in the germline V gene. The CDR3 DNA reads TGTGCCAGCAGTCTCATTCAGGGCGCCGGGGAGCTGTTTTTT. Translation: CASSLIQGAGELFF.

The J gene is TRBJ1-5, the V gene TRBV6-5, with D unresolved. This CDR3 contains 13 residues. V was pared by 5 bases and J by 6 bases, with 11 bases between. Germline V lookup: CDR1 MNHEY, CDR2 SVGAGI. In DNA, the CDR3 is TGTGCCAGCAGTCTAGGATACGCTCAGCCCCAGCATTTT. Residues: CASSLGYAQPQHF.

V is TRBV2 and J is TRBJ1-2; a possible D gene is TRBD1 (6 bases). This CDR3 is built from 13 residues. CDR1 is SNHLY, CDR2 FYNNEI, per germline. Between the trimmed V and J ends, which lost 2 bases and 8 bases, there was a span of 12 bases. CDR3 in DNA: TGTGCCAGCAGTGAACAGGGGATGGGAGGCTACACCTTC. This codes for CASSEQGMGGYTF.

The rearrangement links TRBV18 to TRBJ2-1; D is unclear. Germline CDR1 is KGHSH and CDR2 is LQKENI. V lost 0 bases, J lost 7 bases, and 10 bases lay in between. The CDR3 contains 14 residues. CDR3 sequence reads: CASSPPSASNEQFF. The CDR3 coding sequence is TGTGCCAGCTCACCACCGTCTGCGTCGAATGAGCAGTTCTTC.

The genes are TRBV4-2 and TRBJ1-1; 7 bases line up with TRBD1. J gave up 1 base and V 3 bases, and 8 bases lay outside the gene matches. The CDR3 sequence is 16 residues long. Germline lookup yields CDR1 LGHNA and CDR2 YNFKEQ. DNA for the CDR3: TGTGCCAGCAGCCAGGCTCCGACAGGGTCGAACACTGAAGCTTTCTTT. It specifies CASSQAPTGSNTEAFF.

This chain connects TRBV6-6 to TRBJ2-3; maybe TRBD2 (5 bases). V was clipped by 7 bases and J by 4 bases, with 18 bases between them. The CDR3 runs 15 residues. Germline CDR1 is MNHNY and CDR2 is SVGAGI (reference sequence). CDR3 sequence reads: CASTHGNPPPDTQYF. CDR3 sequence (DNA): TGTGCCAGCACCCACGGGAATCCCCCACCAGATACGCAGTATTTT.

The chain recombines TRBV6-5 with TRBJ1-2; D uncertain. Trimming pared 0 bases from V and 4 bases from J, leaving 9 bases between. The CDR3 totals 14 residues. CDR1 is MNHEY and CDR2 is SVGAGI in the germline V gene. The CDR3 loop reads CASSYSLGFYGYTF. CDR3 in DNA: TGTGCCAGCAGTTACTCACTGGGGTTCTATGGCTACACCTTC.

The chain employs TRBV27 and TRBJ2-7, with TRBD1 identical over 7 bases. This CDR3 contains 16 residues. The trim removed 0 bases at V and 4 bases at J, leaving 9 bases unmatched. Germline CDR1 is MNHEY and CDR2 is SMNVEV (reference sequence). DNA for the CDR3: TGTGCCAGCAGTTTATCCCCGGCAGGGGGAAGGTACGAGCAGTACTTC. Translating it yields CASSLSPAGGRYEQYF.

V usage is TRBV4-3 and J usage is TRBJ2-1; the match to TRBD2 covers 11 bases. The CDR3 has 17 amino acids. CDR1 and CDR2 from the germline V gene are LGHNA and YSLEER. The V segment lost 1 base and the J segment 4 bases; nucleotides outside the gene matches: 6. The CDR3 loop is CASSQGSGTSGYNEQFF. CDR3 nucleotides: TGCGCCAGCAGCCAAGGGAGCGGGACTAGCGGATACAATGAGCAGTTCTTC.

The genes are TRBV5-1 and TRBJ1-2; a possible D gene is TRBD1 (6 bases). V lost 1 base, J lost 4 bases, and 11 bases lay in between. The CDR3 loop spans 14 amino acids. CDR1 and CDR2 from the germline V gene are SGHRS and YFSETQ. The CDR3 sequence is CASSLSGDIYGYTF. In DNA form, the CDR3 reads TGCGCCAGCAGCTTGTCAGGGGACATCTATGGCTACACCTTC.

This chain links TRBV30 with TRBJ2-1; D possibly corresponds to TRBD2 (6 bases). Germline V gene lookup returns CDR1 GTSNPN and CDR2 SVGIG (reference sequence). CDR3 length: 14 residues. V shed 4 bases and J shed 9 bases, with 19 bases lying between them. In DNA, the CDR3 is TGTGCCTGGACCCCTCGGAGGGTGGATGGTGAGCAGTTCTTC. Translated: CAWTPRRVDGEQFF.

The gene calls are TRBV19 and TRBJ2-7, with 10 nucleotides matching TRBD2. The CDR3 totals 16 residues. The germline V gene has CDR1 LNHDA and CDR2 SQIVND (reference sequence). Germline trimming cut 3 bases from V and 2 bases from J; bases unmatched to any gene: 7. The CDR3 loop is CASSIGRTSGPYEQYF. The CDR3 nucleotides read TGTGCCAGTAGTATCGGAAGGACTAGCGGTCCCTACGAGCAGTACTTC. The full variable domain, in which reference TRBV19 and TRBJ2-7 provide the parts outside the CDR3, is DGGITQSPKYLFRKEGQNVTLSCEQNLNHDAMYWYRQDPGQGLRLIYYSQIVNDFQKGDIAEGYSVSREKKESFPLTVTSAQKNPTAFYLCASSIGRTSGPYEQYFGPGTRLTVT.

This chain joins TRBV6-5 and TRBJ2-5; D possibly uses TRBD1 or TRBD2 (5 bases each). Germline V gene data show CDR1 as MNHEY and CDR2 as SVGAGI. Trimming took 4 bases from V and 5 from J, leaving 17 bases between them. CDR3 length equals 15 residues. The CDR3 region is CASSSSGAKGETQYF. In DNA, the CDR3 is TGTGCCAGCAGTTCCTCCGGGGCAAAAGGGGAGACCCAGTACTTC.